This T cell receptor beta chain came from a study of T cell clonotyping in hematopoietic cell transplantation. For the study at large: Pretransplant recipient samples were taken after cytoreduction. Whole-study findings and limits: Recipient TCR diversity dropped after transplant; expanded clonotypes rose from day 30 to 180.

Time point described: recipient sample about 28 days before transplant, after cytoreduction. Points on this clone: The antigen is undetermined.

This CDR3 spans 15 amino acids. The V gene's germline CDR1 is SNHLY and CDR2 FYNNEI. After removal of 6 bases from V and 4 bases from J, the junction contained 9 bases not matched to a gene. TCRdb's copy holds only in-frame clones and misses some; the assay was immunoSEQ multiplex PCR. The sample includes tens of thousands of clones, just over 90% of them seen just once. The source is a middle-aged man with acute myeloid leukemia. Some clones in this sample may be carry-over from other donors' samples. Material: peripheral blood mononuclear cells, obtained before stem cell transplant. V and J are TRBV2 and TRBJ2-5; 9 nucleotides agree with TRBD2. This CDR3 reads CASRPTSGRGETQYF. Here the CDR3 DNA reads TGTGCCAGCAGACCTACTAGCGGGCGGGGAGAGACCCAGTACTTC.